This TCR beta chain stems from a study of T cells in Graves' hyperthyroidism and ophthalmopathy. Background on the study: Any treatment followed the collection of peripheral blood at initial diagnosis.

RNA transcripts were the template for amplifying TCR beta CDR3 regions. First-round RT-PCR of the TCR CDR3 relied on the HTBI primer set. TCRdb called the multiplex PCR reads again in MiXCR, with one record for every CDR3 protein. The sample contains 500,000 to 600,000 distinct CDR3 sequences, just under 20% of which appear only once. The CDR3 sequence is 16 residues long. Germline V CDR1 and CDR2: SGHAT, FQNNGV. V lost 5 bases, J lost 4 bases, and 11 bases stayed unmatched. Worth noting for this clonotype: Its antigen is not known.

The study, taken as a whole, reports: Ophthalmopathy stood apart from stable hyperthyroidism in a 13 V-J model.

This chain links TRBV11-2 with TRBJ2-3; 8 nucleotides agree with TRBD2. The specimen was blood. This TCR derives from a man in his forties with Graves' ophthalmopathy. In DNA form, the CDR3 reads TGTGCCAGCAGCGAAGAGGCTAGCGGGTACGCAGATACGCAGTATTTT. Protein sequence: CASSEEASGYADTQYF.